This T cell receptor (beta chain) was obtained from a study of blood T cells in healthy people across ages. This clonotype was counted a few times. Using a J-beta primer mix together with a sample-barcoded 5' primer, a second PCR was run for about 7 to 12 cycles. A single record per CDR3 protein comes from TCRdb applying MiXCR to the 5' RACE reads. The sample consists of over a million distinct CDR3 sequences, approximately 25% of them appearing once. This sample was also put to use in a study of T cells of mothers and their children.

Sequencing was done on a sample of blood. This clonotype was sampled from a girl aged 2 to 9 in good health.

CDR3 sequence: CASSLFDETQYF. In DNA form, the CDR3 reads TGTGCCAGCAGCTTATTTGATGAGACCCAGTACTTC. The V and J genes are TRBV7-2 and TRBJ2-5; no reliable D call. The CDR3 has 12 amino acids. With 2 bases removed from V and 5 bases from J, the gap between germline ends came to 6 bases. CDR1 and CDR2 (germline): SGHTA, FQGNSA.